This T cell receptor (beta chain) was retrieved from a study of T cells expressing NK-cell markers. Across the whole study: One of eight sequenced donors was HCMV-seronegative; the other seven were seropositive.

On this clonotype itself: No antigen is known for it.

The CDR3 sequence is 18 residues long. CDR1 WNHNN and CDR2 SYGVQD come from the germline V gene (reference sequence). Notes on the study in general: Dominant NKG2C+ clonotypes were found to form about 1.0-8% of CD8+ T cells in six donors. Expanded clones of NKG2C+ T cells had an unclear HCMV specificity.

5'RACE template switching with UMIs produced the TCR beta cDNA. Reprocessing the 5' RACE reads, TCRdb reports a single entry for every CDR3 protein and omits DNA. This sample contains 450,000 to 600,000 distinct CDR3 sequences. The chain couples TRBV10-1 to TRBJ2-3; TCRdb outputs TRBD1, but without DNA this stays unchecked. The material sequenced was blood T cells: a sorted CD56 or NKG2C T cell subset, CD4+ or CD8+ T cells, or bulk PBMC T cells (not recorded which). This receptor was identified in a man younger than 35 in good health. The CDR3 sequence is CASSEGPGPMTGTDTQYF.